A single TCR beta chain is shown here with its context. This clonotype was found many times. Its target antigen remains unknown. No quality values exist for individual bases; no much larger clone is one base distant. Receptors were amplified or captured by PCR. The sample was run on an Illumina HiSeq 2500. Molecular barcoding was employed in the preparation of TCR libraries, with unique molecular identifiers being used to normalize TCRbeta repertoire quantification. TCRdb applied fastp at Q25 and MiXCR to the public reads, then kept only in-frame beta chains. Each CDR3 protein gets just one entry, which takes the most common genes and DNA from the rows behind it. The sample table shows approximately 150,000 distinct CDR3 sequences, and around 10% are seen once. The top ten clonotypes cover around 18% of the sample. These data belong to a study of T-cell reconstitution after alpha-beta-depleted transplantation in children (TCRdb year 2016). Describing the broader study: Using TCR repertoire profiling, the study followed T-cell immune reconstitution in a quantitative way in children after TCRalphabeta/CD19-depleted allogeneic hematopoietic cell transplantation. What the study reported, not specific to this receptor: In some patients, the high TCRbeta diversity seen at day 60 was put down to recipient T cells and intrathymic progenitors that had survived conditioning. Hyperexpanded clone frequencies declined over subsequent months; after one year, T-cell counts and TCRbeta diversity were mostly attributed to newly produced T cells. The apparently early recovery of alphabetaT-cell counts about two months after transplant reportedly depended on only several hundred rapidly expanded clones that came from non-depleted graft cells.

Read against the paper, the sample's treatment or condition label means: allogeneic hematopoietic cell transplantation with graft depleted of TCRalphabeta T cells and CD19 B cells. The children who served as transplant recipients had been given grafts of TCRalphabeta/CD19-depleted allogeneic hematopoietic cells. The sequence came from a female patient aged 2 to 10 who had a stem cell transplant for congenital amegakaryocytic thrombocytopenia, so the T cells may come from the graft donor. This specimen was PBMCs, mostly from graft donor cells, taken 180 days after TCRalphabeta/CD19-depleted stem cell transplant.

The CDR3 here reads CAISEGNQPQHF. Here is the DNA: TGTGCCATCAGTGAGGGGAATCAGCCCCAGCATTTT. In this chain, TRBV10-3 is recombined with TRBJ1-5, with no reliable assignment of the D segment. For CDR1 and CDR2, the germline V gene lists ENHRY and SYGVKD. V gives up 2 bases and J gives up 4 bases, and the segment between their germline ends measures 3 bases. The CDR3 has 12 amino acids, counting the end cysteine and phenylalanine. The retained sequence is limited to the CDR3, 36 bases, with the frame set at the first base.